Here is one T cell receptor (beta chain) with its context. The antigen remains unidentified. The V and J ends lost 0 bases and 0 bases respectively, with 9 bases between them. The CDR3 runs to 15 residues. Looked up from germline, CDR1 is SGHRS and CDR2 is YFSETQ. CD25-based Treg depletion was applied to purified naive CD4+ T cells. After constant-region reverse-primer amplification, full-length variable regions underwent semi-nested PCR with Nested Universal Primer A. TCRdb recomputed calls from the 5' RACE reads with MiXCR, one row per CDR3 protein. The sample consists of around 5,700 distinct CDR3 sequences, roughly 34% of them appearing once. The study, taken as a whole, reports: Tumor Tregs overlapped most with tumor, then blood, naive CD4+ cells. Whole repertoires were not studied in the larger cohort, only one V-J beta rearrangement.

This receptor was taken from a female donor with breast cancer. The V gene is TRBV5-1, the J gene TRBJ1-1, with unresolved D. Sequenced material: naive CD4+ T cells sorted from a lymph node. Subset indicated: naive CD4+ T cells, CD4+CD45RA+CD25-. This CDR3 is CASSLVEQLNTEAFF. CDR3 nucleotide sequence: TGCGCCAGCAGCTTGGTGGAACAGCTGAACACTGAAGCTTTCTTT.